This T cell receptor (beta chain) emerged from a study of CD8+ T cells in alopecia areata (dated by TCRdb to the late 2010s). Study-level background: Skin from C3H/HeJ donors with spontaneous alopecia (roughly 6-12 months old) was grafted onto female C3H/HeJ recipients aged roughly 6-10 weeks. To study T cell clonal expansion in alopecia areata, the researchers applied high-throughput TCRbeta sequencing to both the C3H/HeJ mouse model and human patients. In humans, TCRbeta sequencing was performed on scalp tissue and on sorted CD4+ and CD8+ peripheral blood T cells from healthy controls and from patients with patchy or totalis/universalis alopecia areata. Clonality in the scalp was compared among normal scalp (n=4), patchy alopecia areata scalp (n=8), and alopecia totalis/universalis scalp (n=8). RNA was obtained with the PAXgene miRNA kit for fixed scalp, the miRNeasy kit for PBMCs, and the RNeasy kit for mouse skin. TCRbeta CDR3 regions were amplified by immunoSEQ multiplex PCR with 35 Vbeta forward and 13 Jbeta reverse primers. Study-wide conclusions, independent of this receptor: Unlike mouse skin, which is dominated by gammadelta T cells, normal human skin has resident alphabeta T cells that are also sequenced, and this complicates analysis of the scalp TCR repertoire. Lesional scalp, especially in alopecia totalis/universalis, showed higher clonality and more expanded CD8+ clones than normal scalp, suggesting antigenic drive. Compared with mice, TCR sequences shared between patients were less clear, possibly partly because of HLA diversity across the patient population.

Many counts were recorded for this clone. Its antigen is still unknown. Because the receptor is murine, the gene names and germline sequences shown are mouse ones. The read terminates 4 residues ahead of where the CDR3 ends, so the germline J gene completes it. Taken from the germline V gene (reference sequence), the CDR1 and CDR2 loops are LGHNA and YNLKQL. The cysteine opens and the phenylalanine closes a CDR3 of 14 amino acids. Of the CDR3's DNA, 30 bases were read; they are in frame from base 1. The junction shows trimming of 2 bases on V and 2 bases on J, plus 6 bases between the germline ends. Cells from mouse cutaneous lymph nodes were pooled, stained for CD4, CD8alpha, NKG2D, NKG2ACE and other markers, and then sorted on a BD Influx. Libraries were constructed by the immunoSEQ multiplex PCR assay. To provide template for TCR sequencing, every sample had RNA extracted and reverse transcribed into cDNA. First-strand cDNA was synthesized using SuperScript III with a 2:1 mix of oligo-dT and random hexamers. Amplification bias was assessed with a synthetic immune receptor repertoire, and residual bias was removed computationally. Sequencing of the libraries was done on Illumina HiSeq with 60 bp reads that cover the CDR3, reading from J toward V. Turning to the authors' computational methods: Raw reads were preprocessed to remove errors, and CDR3 was defined by IMGT conventions from the conserved cysteine to phenylalanine. Clonality was computed by normalizing Shannon entropy by log2 of the number of productive unique TCRs and subtracting the result from 1. Whether scalp clones were CD4 or CD8 was inferred by matching scalp TCRbeta sequences against CD4 and CD8 repertoires sorted from blood. TCRdb mirrors the immuneACCESS table, restricted to in-frame sequences. Some clones are absent from its copies; in checked studies, under half trace to an unresolved V gene, and the reason for the others is unknown. V and J calls plus clone size are reproduced from that table; the DNA served to infer D and trimming. This sample is represented by approximately 300,000 clones, with no singletons among them. Clones ranked in the top ten supply about 1.1% of the sample.

The sequence links TRBV5 to TRBJ2-2; the D segment cannot be called with confidence. Specimen: CD4+ T cells sorted from a lymph node. The sequence was obtained from a C3H/HeJ mouse with alopecia areata. For this strain, the MHC haplotype is H2-k. The sequenced part of the CDR3 DNA is TGTGCCAGCAGCCAAACAAGGAACACCGGG. Its amino acids are CASSQTRNTG. The entire CDR3 protein reads CASSQTRNTGQLYF.